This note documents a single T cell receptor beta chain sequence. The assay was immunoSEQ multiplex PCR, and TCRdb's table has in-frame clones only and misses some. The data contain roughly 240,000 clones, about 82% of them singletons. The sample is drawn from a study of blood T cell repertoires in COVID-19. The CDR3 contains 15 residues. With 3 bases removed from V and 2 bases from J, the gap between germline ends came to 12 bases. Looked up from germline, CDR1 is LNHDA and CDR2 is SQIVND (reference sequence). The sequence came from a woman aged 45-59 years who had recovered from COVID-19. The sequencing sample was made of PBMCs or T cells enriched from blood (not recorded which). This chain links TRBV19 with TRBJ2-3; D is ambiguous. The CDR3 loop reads CASSISGGLTDTQYF. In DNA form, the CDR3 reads TGTGCCAGTAGTATCTCTGGCGGCCTCACAGATACGCAGTATTTT.